The rows below give T cell receptor beta chains drawn from one sample of a study of beta chain features in type 1 diabetes. Assay: immunoSEQ multiplex PCR; the TCRdb copy retains only in-frame clones and omits some. There are hundreds of thousands of clones in the sample; roughly 12% occur only once, and approximately 0.022% lies in the top ten. Sequenced: naive CD4+ T cells from blood. The receptor source for this set is a man between 18 and 29 years old with type 1 diabetes. Each CDR3 is given with its conserved first and last residue. D genes are given only for firm matches. Clone size is stated in some rows and not others, as once, few, many or a class when expanded.

length	size	V	D	J	DNA	CDR3
13	-	TRBV29-1	-	TRBJ2-5	TGCAGCGGTGACGGGGGGCGCCAAGAGACCCAGTACTTC	CSGDGGRQETQYF
19	-	TRBV5-6	TRBD2	TRBJ2-1	TGTGCCAGCAGCTTTTATATGTCATCTTTGGCTAGCGGGGGGGAAGAGCAGTTCTTC	CASSFYMSSLASGGEEQFF
15	few	TRBV28	-	TRBJ2-1	TGTGCCAGCAGTTTGTACGGTAGCTCCTACAATGAGCAGTTCTTC	CASSLYGSSYNEQFF
15	few	TRBV7-8	-	TRBJ2-3	TGTGCCAGCAGCTTAGTGACCGCCAGCACAGATACGCAGTATTTT	CASSLVTASTDTQYF
15	-	TRBV4-2	-	TRBJ2-3	TGTGCCAGCAGCCAAAGGCTCCAGATAAGGGATACGCAGTATTTT	CASSQRLQIRDTQYF
12	few	TRBV29-1	-	TRBJ1-5	TGCAGCGTTGGTTGGGGGGATCAGCCCCAGCATTTT	CSVGWGDQPQHF
14	-	TRBV7-9	TRBD1	TRBJ1-5	TGTGCCAGCAGCCGCACAGGGGGCAATCAGCCCCAGCATTTT	CASSRTGGNQPQHF
17	few	TRBV9	TRBD2	TRBJ2-3	TGTGCCAGCAGCGTAGGGGGTAGCGGGGTCTCAACAGATACGCAGTATTTT	CASSVGGSGVSTDTQYF
15	-	TRBV19	-	TRBJ2-7	TGTGCCAGTAGTATTGGGTGGAAGAGCTCCTACGAGCAGTACTTC	CASSIGWKSSYEQYF
15	few	TRBV4-1	TRBD2	TRBJ2-3	TGCGCCAGCAGCCCTAGCGGGGGGCATGCAGATACGCAGTATTTT	CASSPSGGHADTQYF
14	-	TRBV4-1	TRBD1	TRBJ2-7	TGCGCCAGCAACCTTGGACAGGGAACCTACGAGCAGTACTTC	CASNLGQGTYEQYF
14	-	TRBV2	-	TRBJ2-7	TGTGCCAGCAGTGAAATAGAGAGTCGTTACGAGCAGTACTTC	CASSEIESRYEQYF
14	few	TRBV4-1	-	TRBJ1-1	TGCGCCAGCAGCCAAGTGTCAACGAACACTGAAGCTTTCTTT	CASSQVSTNTEAFF
14	few	TRBV30	-	TRBJ1-6	TGTGCCTGGAGCGCCGGGACTGGTGGTTCACCCCTCCACTTT	CAWSAGTGGSPLHF
14	-	TRBV7-9	-	TRBJ1-4	TGTGCCAGCAGCTCCGGGGAACCTAATGAAAAACTGTTTTTT	CASSSGEPNEKLFF
16	-	TRBV9	-	TRBJ2-5	TGTGCCAGCAGCGTATTTGCCGGAGGCAACCAAGAGACCCAGTACTTC	CASSVFAGGNQETQYF
11	-	TRBV23-1	-	TRBJ1-4	TGCGCCAGCATTTACCCCGGGAAACTGTTTTTT	CASIYPGKLFF
14	few	TRBV9	-	TRBJ1-1	TGTGCCAGCAGCAGAGGGACGGTGAACACTGAAGCTTTCTTT	CASSRGTVNTEAFF
13	few	TRBV2	TRBD1	TRBJ1-5	TGTGCCAGCAACCCCGGGACAGATCAGCCCCAGCATTTT	CASNPGTDQPQHF
17	-	TRBV25-1	TRBD1	TRBJ1-1	TGTGCCAGCAGTCCCCTCGGACAGGGCACTATGAACACTGAAGCTTTCTTT	CASSPLGQGTMNTEAFF
17	few	TRBV7-2	TRBD2	TRBJ2-1	TGTGCCAGCAGCTTAGCGCTGGGACTAGCGGGCATCAATGAGCAGTTCTTC	CASSLALGLAGINEQFF
15	-	TRBV7-9	-	TRBJ1-2	TGTGCCAGCAGCTTCTTAGCAGGGGTGAAGGGTGGCTACACCTTC	CASSFLAGVKGGYTF
13	-	TRBV29-1	-	TRBJ2-1	TGCAGCGTTGTCAGGGACCTAAACAATGAGCAGTTCTTC	CSVVRDLNNEQFF
12	-	TRBV9	-	TRBJ1-6	TGTGCCAGCAGCACGGAGGGTTCACCCCTCCACTTT	CASSTEGSPLHF
13	few	TRBV7-6	-	TRBJ2-3	TGTGCCAGCAGCTTACAGGCTCTGGATACGCAGTATTTT	CASSLQALDTQYF
16	-	TRBV10-3	-	TRBJ1-3	TGTGCCATCAGTGAAGGGACGGGGAGCTCTGGAAACACCATATATTTT	CAISEGTGSSGNTIYF
11	few	TRBV18	-	TRBJ2-5	TGTGCCAGCTCTCGGGAAGAGACCCAGTACTTC	CASSREETQYF
15	-	TRBV2	TRBD1	TRBJ2-7	TGTGCCAGCAGTATTGACAGGGGGCGTAAGTACGAGCAGTACTTC	CASSIDRGRKYEQYF
17	-	TRBV4-1	-	TRBJ1-6	TGCGCCAGCAGACTAAGAACGGCGCGAGGGGGAAATTCACCCCTCCACTTT	CASRLRTARGGNSPLHF
16	-	TRBV7-6	-	TRBJ2-7	TGTGCCAGCAGCTTAGCGCCGGCGGGTAGCCCCTACGAGCAGTACTTC	CASSLAPAGSPYEQYF
14	few	TRBV18	-	TRBJ1-1	TGTGCCAGCTCACCTCTGGACAGCTACACTGAAGCTTTCTTT	CASSPLDSYTEAFF
14	few	TRBV19	-	TRBJ2-5	TGTGCCAGTAGTATCGGAGGTTATTATGGGACCCAGTACTTC	CASSIGGYYGTQYF
13	-	TRBV27	TRBD1	TRBJ1-2	TGTGCCAGCAGACCAACAGGGGTAGGTGGCTACACCTTC	CASRPTGVGGYTF
15	few	TRBV30	-	TRBJ1-1	TGTGCCTGGAGTGTAGCCAGTGACATGAACACTGAAGCTTTCTTT	CAWSVASDMNTEAFF
16	few	TRBV7-3	TRBD2	TRBJ2-1	TGTGCCAGCAGCTCCAGACTAGCGGGGGCTGACAATGAGCAGTTCTTC	CASSSRLAGADNEQFF
12	few	TRBV2	TRBD1	TRBJ2-7	TGTGCCAGCAGCGTGACAGGGTACGAGCAGTACTTC	CASSVTGYEQYF
11	once	TRBV20-1	TRBD1	TRBJ2-5	TGCAGTGCGGACAGGGGAAAGACCCAGTACTTC	CSADRGKTQYF
12	few	TRBV5-6	TRBD1	TRBJ1-2	TGTGCCAGCATCGGACAGGGCTATGGCTACACCTTC	CASIGQGYGYTF
13	-	TRBV6-5	-	TRBJ1-1	TGTGCCAGCAGTCCAGGGACACTCTTTGAAGCTTTCTTT	CASSPGTLFEAFF
12	many	TRBV10-3	-	TRBJ2-7	TGTGCCATCAGTGAGAAATCCTACGAGCAGTACTTC	CAISEKSYEQYF
15	-	TRBV5-4	TRBD1	TRBJ2-2	TGTGCCAGCAGCCCCGGGGACAGGGACACCGGGGAGCTGTTTTTT	CASSPGDRDTGELFF
15	-	TRBV5-1	TRBD2	TRBJ2-7	TGCGCCAGCAGCTCGAGCGGGGTCTGGCGAAACGAGCAGTACTTC	CASSSSGVWRNEQYF